This T cell receptor beta chain was identified in a study of blood T cell repertoires in COVID-19. Overall study: Samples representing acute and convalescent COVID-19 were sourced from the United States, Italy and Spain.

Source study methods: Estimated nucleated cell counts came from reference gene primer amplification. Here immunoSEQ multiplex PCR was the method, and the copy in TCRdb shows in-frame clones only, minus some. That table is the source of V, J and clone size, and D and trimming were worked out from the DNA. The sample includes roughly 380,000 clones, about nine tenths of them seen just once. The length of the CDR3 is 17 residues. The germline V gene encodes CDR1 MNHNS and CDR2 SASEGT. The V gene lost 2 bases and the J gene lost 6 bases, with 17 bases spanning the gap. Participants spanned ages roughly 18 to 90 years and resided in about two dozen US areas. Cohort allocation depended upon clinical history that participants reported.

The sequence was collected from a woman aged 30 to 39 who had been exposed to COVID-19. Sequencing was carried out using PBMCs or T cells enriched from blood (not recorded which). The chain couples TRBV6-1 to TRBJ1-6; no clear D gene. The CDR3 region has the DNA TGTGCCAGCAGTGAACGACCCCTAGCTTATAGTAATTCACCCCTCCACTTT. Translating it yields CASSERPLAYSNSPLHF.